Below are 7 T cell receptor beta chains sequenced from a single sample in a study of cytomegalovirus exposure and HLA in healthy donors. PCR primers comprised 60 Vbeta and 13 Jbeta primers. Using immunoSEQ multiplex PCR, the repertoire was profiled, and TCRdb retains in-frame clones only, with some absent. The sample carries about 140,000 clones, over 65% recorded once. The sequenced material came from PBMCs. Source of these receptors: a female donor in good health and CMV-seronegative.

A note on this clone: A read error may produce the germline difference seen at one junction end. This chain links TRBV7-9 with TRBJ1-1; tentative D call: TRBD1 (5 bases). Looked up from germline, CDR1 is SEHNR and CDR2 is FQNEAQ (reference sequence). There are 12 residues in the CDR3. The CDR3 spells CSSSFGGGEAFF. For the CDR3, the DNA is TGTTCCAGCAGCTTCGGGGGGGGTGAAGCTTTCTTT.

This clone was seen only once. This sequence joins TRBV7-5 and TRBJ1-5; the D segment call TRBD1 is taken from the table without a DNA check. TRBV7-5 is described as a pseudogene. The CDR3 totals 15 residues. The chain's CDR3 is CASRAIQGDNQPQHF. As DNA, the CDR3 is TGTGCCAGCCGTGCGATCCAAGGGGACAATCAGCCCCAGCATTTT.

The rearrangement uses TRBV28 and TRBJ2-7, with 14 bases matching TRBD2. The CDR3 runs 18 residues. Germline V gene sequence: CDR1 MDHEN, CDR2 SYDVKM. The V and J ends lost 2 bases and 4 bases, in that order; junction bases with no gene match: 10. This CDR3 is CASSLRPGTSGSVYEQYF. CDR3 sequence (DNA): TGTGCCAGCAGTTTACGCCCAGGGACTAGCGGGAGCGTGTACGAGCAGTACTTC.

The chain uses TRBV7-2 and TRBJ2-1, with D tentatively TRBD2 (6 bases). Germline CDR1 is SGHTA and CDR2 is FQGNSA. The V gene lost 0 bases and the J gene lost 5 bases, with 14 bases spanning the gap. The CDR3 has 16 amino acids. CDR3 DNA: TGTGCCAGCAGCTTAGCGGAGCGGGTAAATCACAATGAGCAGTTCTTC. As protein: CASSLAERVNHNEQFF.

CDR3 DNA sequence: TGTGCCGGATCAGGATGGGGGGGGAGCACAGATACGCAGTATTTT. Residues: CAGSGWGGSTDTQYF. The V call is TRBV7-9, the J call TRBJ2-3, with 7 positions matching TRBD2. Germline V gene sequence: CDR1 SEHNR, CDR2 FQNEAQ (reference sequence). This CDR3 region has 15 residues. V lost 11 bases to trimming and J lost 0 bases; unmatched junction nucleotides: 11. The full variable domain, completed using reference TRBV7-9 and TRBJ2-3, is DTGVSQNPRHKITKRGQNVTFRCDPISEHNRLYWYRQTLGQGPEFLTYFQNEAQLEKSRLLSDRFSAERPKGSFSTLEIQRTEQGDSAMYLCAGSGWGGSTDTQYFGPGTRLTVL.

This clone was seen only a few times. The CDR3 DNA is TGTGCCAGTAAAGGGGGATCCAACACTGAAGCTTTCTTT. Its protein product is CASKGGSNTEAFF. This chain uses TRBV27 with TRBJ1-1; D is perhaps TRBD1 (6 bases). The V gene lost 9 bases and the J gene lost 2 bases, with 13 bases spanning the gap. The CDR3 has 13 residues. Germline CDR1 MNHEY, CDR2 SMNVEV (reference sequence).

The chain carries TRBV5-4 and TRBJ1-1; the match to TRBD1 covers 7 bases. Looked up from germline, CDR1 is SGHNT and CDR2 is YYREEE (reference sequence). V shed 0 bases and J 1 base; nucleotides not matched to a gene: 6. The CDR3 extends over 16 amino acids. CDR3 DNA: TGTGCCAGCAGCTTGGGACAGGGCCGAGGGAACACTGAAGCTTTCTTT. It is translated as CASSLGQGRGNTEAFF. Full variable domain (missing parts from reference TRBV5-4 and TRBJ1-1): ETGVTQSPTHLIKTRGQQVTLRCSSQSGHNTVSWYQQALGQGPQFIFQYYREEENGRGNFPPRFSGLQFPNYSSELNVNALELDDSALYLCASSLGQGRGNTEAFFGQGTRLTVV.